The following is a T cell receptor beta chain sequence with its context. The antigen is undetermined. Single viable CD3+CD4+CD8-CD45RO+ cells were sorted as the memory CD4+ T cells. Positive selection with CD4 microbeads enriched total CD4+ T cells. This entry belongs to a study of memory CD4+ T cells and cytomegalovirus serostatus. At the level of the study: This sample comes from healthy Belgian adults, eight or nine CMV seropositive, around 26 seronegative.

The CDR3 has 10 residues. CDR1 is SGHNT, CDR2 YENEEA, per germline. V was shortened by 4 bases and J by 7 bases, with 2 bases between the two germline ends. Only in-frame clones appear in the TCRdb table, and some are missing; sequencing was by immunoSEQ multiplex PCR. Of approximately 47,000 clones in the sample, around 80% are singletons; the top ten hold around 0.77%. Notes on the study in general: CD4+ memory repertoires contained about 40% of the roughly 160 reported CMV TCRbeta sequences.

The chain recombines TRBV11-3 with TRBJ1-5; D not resolved. The sample was memory CD4+ T cells from blood. This sequence originates from an adult in good health and CMV-seronegative. The CDR3 spells CASSWQPQHF. In nucleotides, the CDR3 is TGTGCCAGCAGCTGGCAGCCCCAGCATTTT.